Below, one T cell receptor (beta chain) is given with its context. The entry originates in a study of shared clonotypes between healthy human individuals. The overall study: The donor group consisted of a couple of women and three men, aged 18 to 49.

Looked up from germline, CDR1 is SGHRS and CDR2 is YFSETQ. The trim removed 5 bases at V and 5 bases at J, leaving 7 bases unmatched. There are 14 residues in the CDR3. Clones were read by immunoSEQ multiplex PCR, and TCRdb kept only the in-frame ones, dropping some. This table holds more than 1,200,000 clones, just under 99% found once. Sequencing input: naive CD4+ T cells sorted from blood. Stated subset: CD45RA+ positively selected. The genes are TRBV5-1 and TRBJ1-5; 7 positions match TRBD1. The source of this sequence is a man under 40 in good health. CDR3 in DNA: TGCGCCAGCAGGGGACAGCCGACAGATCAGCCCCAGCATTTT. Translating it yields CASRGQPTDQPQHF.